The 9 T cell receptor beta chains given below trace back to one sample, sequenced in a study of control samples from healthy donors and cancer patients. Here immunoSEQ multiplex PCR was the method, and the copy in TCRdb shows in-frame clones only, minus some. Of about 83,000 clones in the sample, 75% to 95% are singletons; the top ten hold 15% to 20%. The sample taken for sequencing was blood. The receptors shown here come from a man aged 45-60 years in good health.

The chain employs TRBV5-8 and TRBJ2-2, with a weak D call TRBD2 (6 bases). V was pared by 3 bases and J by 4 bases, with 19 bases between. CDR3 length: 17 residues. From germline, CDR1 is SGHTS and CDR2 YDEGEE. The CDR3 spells CASSWSRAGRSTGELFF. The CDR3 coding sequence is TGTGCCAGCAGCTGGAGTAGGGCGGGGCGATCCACCGGGGAGCTGTTTTTT.

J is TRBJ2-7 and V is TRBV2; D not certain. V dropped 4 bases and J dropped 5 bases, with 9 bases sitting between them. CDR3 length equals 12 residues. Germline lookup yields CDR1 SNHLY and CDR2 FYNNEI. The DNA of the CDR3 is TGTGCCAGCAGTGCTGAAGGCCACGAGCAGTACTTC. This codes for CASSAEGHEQYF.

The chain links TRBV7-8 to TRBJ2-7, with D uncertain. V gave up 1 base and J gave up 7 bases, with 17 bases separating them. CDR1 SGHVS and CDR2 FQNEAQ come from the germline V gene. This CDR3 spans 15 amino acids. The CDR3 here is CASSLVSIKGREQYF. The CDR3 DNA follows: TGTGCCAGCAGCTTAGTTTCGATTAAGGGAAGGGAGCAGTACTTC.

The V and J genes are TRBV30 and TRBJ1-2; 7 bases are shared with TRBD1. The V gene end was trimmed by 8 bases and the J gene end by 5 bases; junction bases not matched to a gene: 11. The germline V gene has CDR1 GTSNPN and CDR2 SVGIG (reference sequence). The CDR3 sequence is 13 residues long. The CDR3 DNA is TGTGCCGGAGTTGAGGGGGCAGGTTATGGCTACACCTTC. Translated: CAGVEGAGYGYTF.

The CDR3 region has the DNA TGTGCCACCAGTGACCTGTTAACAGGGGGTGGGGAGACCCAGTACTTC. It translates to CATSDLLTGGGETQYF. This chain uses TRBV24-1 with TRBJ2-5; 8 bases map to TRBD1. The trim removed 4 bases at V and 5 bases at J, leaving 11 bases unmatched. The CDR3 covers 16 residues. CDR1 and CDR2 (germline): KGHDR, SFDVKD.

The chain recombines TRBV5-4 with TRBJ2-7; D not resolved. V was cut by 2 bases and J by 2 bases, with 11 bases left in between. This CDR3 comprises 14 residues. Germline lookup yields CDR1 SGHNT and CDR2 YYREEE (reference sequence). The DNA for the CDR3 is TGTGCCAGCAGCTTAGAGTACGGAGCCTACGAGCAGTACTTC. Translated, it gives CASSLEYGAYEQYF. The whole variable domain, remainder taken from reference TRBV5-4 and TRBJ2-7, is ETGVTQSPTHLIKTRGQQVTLRCSSQSGHNTVSWYQQALGQGPQFIFQYYREEENGRGNFPPRFSGLQFPNYSSELNVNALELDDSALYLCASSLEYGAYEQYFGPGTRLTVT.

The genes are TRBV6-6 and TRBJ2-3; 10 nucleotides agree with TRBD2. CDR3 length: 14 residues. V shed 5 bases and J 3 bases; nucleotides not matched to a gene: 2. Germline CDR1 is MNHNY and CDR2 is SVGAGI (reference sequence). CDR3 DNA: TGTGCCAGCAGTCCGGGACTAGCGACAGATACGCAGTATTTT. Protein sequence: CASSPGLATDTQYF.

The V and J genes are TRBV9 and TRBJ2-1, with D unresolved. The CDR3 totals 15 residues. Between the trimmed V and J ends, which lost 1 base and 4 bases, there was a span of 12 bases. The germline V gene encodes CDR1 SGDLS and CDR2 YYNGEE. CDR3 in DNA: TGTGCCAGCAGCGTATCGGCAGGTGAATACAATGAGCAGTTCTTC. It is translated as CASSVSAGEYNEQFF.

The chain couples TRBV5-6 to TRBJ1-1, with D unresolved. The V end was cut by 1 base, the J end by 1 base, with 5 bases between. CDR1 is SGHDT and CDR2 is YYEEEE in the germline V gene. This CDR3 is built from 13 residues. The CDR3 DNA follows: TGTGCCAGCAGCTTGACGAAGAACACTGAAGCTTTCTTT. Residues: CASSLTKNTEAFF.